This TCR beta chain was recovered during a study of CD8+ T cells in alopecia areata. V lost 6 bases to trimming and J lost 4 bases, with 12 bases between them. The CDR3 runs to 12 residues. Germline V gives CDR1 SQVTM, CDR2 ANQGSEA. RNA, once extracted, was reverse transcribed into cDNA for use as the sequencing template. Assay: immunoSEQ multiplex PCR; the TCRdb copy retains only in-frame clones and omits some. The profile shows 93,000 or so clones, 55% of them singletons. This clone was seen a handful of times. The sequenced material came from CD4+ T cells sorted from blood. The chain carries TRBV29-1 and TRBJ1-2; tentatively, D is TRBD1 (5 bases). The clonotype originates from a human donor in good health. CDR3 residues: CSVGGGIYGYTF. Written as DNA, the CDR3 is TGCAGCGTCGGTGGGGGAATCTATGGCTACACCTTC.